This T cell receptor (beta chain) was recovered during a study of OX40 agonist ivuxolimab in advanced cancers. Findings and limits, study-wide: CD8+ T cells averaged more expanded clones than CD4+.

On this clone: Antigen: not known.

Sampling times: baseline, cycle 4 day 1, cycle 7 day 1. The method was immunoSEQ multiplex PCR; TCRdb's version includes in-frame clones alone and lacks a portion of them. The sample has roughly 80,000 clones, about 80% seen once. The CDR3 runs to 16 residues. Germline trimming cut 5 bases from V and 9 bases from J; bases unmatched to any gene: 8. Germline V CDR1 and CDR2: SGHTA, FQGTGA. The material was CD4+ or CD8+ T cells sorted from blood, obtained in a trial of the OX40 agonist ivuxolimab. The chain couples TRBV7-3 to TRBJ2-1, with 15 bases that match TRBD2. This sequence was found in an adult with an advanced solid tumor such as melanoma, head and neck, liver or kidney cancer. In nucleotides, the CDR3 is TGTGCCAGCAGCCCTCGGACTAGCGGGGGGGCGGGTGAGCAGTTCTTC. It encodes CASSPRTSGGAGEQFF.